This is a list of T cell receptor beta chains from one sample in a study of blood T cell repertoires in COVID-19. Repertoires were generated with immunoSEQ multiplex PCR, while TCRdb's copy carries only in-frame clones and drops some. The sample shows tens of thousands of clones, roughly 89% of them seen only once. Sequenced input: peripheral blood. These receptors all come from a man between 50 and 59 years old with active COVID-19. Each CDR3 is given with its conserved first and last residue. A D gene is named only where the DNA matches it firmly. Clone size, where shown, is once, few, many, or a class for clones that have expanded.

CDR3 DNA: TGTGCCTGGAAGACTAGCACAGATACGCAGTATTTT
CDR3 protein: CAWKTSTDTQYF
V gene: TRBV30
clone size: .
J gene: TRBJ2-3
D gene: .

CDR3 DNA: TGTGCCAGCAGCTCCCGGTTAGCGGGAGAGGGGTACGAGCAGTACTTC
CDR3 protein: CASSSRLAGEGYEQYF
V gene: TRBV13
clone size: .
J gene: TRBJ2-7
D gene: TRBD2

CDR3 DNA: TGTGCCAGCAGCTTAACACGTAGCACTGGGGCCAACGTCCTGACTTTC
CDR3 protein: CASSLTRSTGANVLTF
V gene: TRBV7-3
clone size: .
J gene: TRBJ2-6
D gene: .

CDR3 DNA: TGCAGCGTGGAGGGGCCGAACACCGGGGAGCTGTTTTTT
CDR3 protein: CSVEGPNTGELFF
V gene: TRBV29-1
clone size: .
J gene: TRBJ2-2
D gene: .

CDR3 DNA: TGTGCCACCAGTGATTTAGGTAGCGGGCGGGGGAATGAGCAGTTCTTC
CDR3 protein: CATSDLGSGRGNEQFF
V gene: TRBV24-1
clone size: .
J gene: TRBJ2-1
D gene: TRBD2

CDR3 DNA: TGTGCCAGCAGTGAATATGGACAGCAGAACACTGAAGCTTTCTTT
CDR3 protein: CASSEYGQQNTEAFF
V gene: TRBV25-1
clone size: .
J gene: TRBJ1-1
D gene: .

CDR3 DNA: TGTGCCAGCTCAGAGGGGGAGAATCAGCCCCAGCATTTT
CDR3 protein: CASSEGENQPQHF
V gene: TRBV18
clone size: .
J gene: TRBJ1-5
D gene: .

CDR3 DNA: TGTGCCAGCAGCCCAGTCATGACAGGGGAGAACTCCTACGAGCAGTACTTC
CDR3 protein: CASSPVMTGENSYEQYF
V gene: TRBV5-5
clone size: many
J gene: TRBJ2-7
D gene: TRBD1

CDR3 DNA: TGTGCCACTAGGGCCTGGCTAGCGGGAAATAATGAGCAGTTCTTC
CDR3 protein: CATRAWLAGNNEQFF
V gene: TRBV19
clone size: few
J gene: TRBJ2-1
D gene: TRBD2

CDR3 DNA: TGTGCCAGCAGCCAAGACTGGCAGGGATTGGGCGAGCAGTACTTC
CDR3 protein: CASSQDWQGLGEQYF
V gene: TRBV4-2
clone size: medium-sized
J gene: TRBJ2-7
D gene: .

CDR3 DNA: TGTGCCAGCAGCTTAGGGAGGCTGGATACGCAGTATTTT
CDR3 protein: CASSLGRLDTQYF
V gene: TRBV7-2
clone size: .
J gene: TRBJ2-3
D gene: .

CDR3 DNA: TGCGCCAGCAGCTCGTTTTTCCCTCCCGAGCAGTACTTC
CDR3 protein: CASSSFFPPEQYF
V gene: TRBV5-1
clone size: .
J gene: TRBJ2-7
D gene: .

CDR3 DNA: TGTGCCAGCAGCTTAGTGGGACAGCCAGATACGCAGTATTTT
CDR3 protein: CASSLVGQPDTQYF
V gene: TRBV7-7
clone size: .
J gene: TRBJ2-3
D gene: TRBD1

CDR3 DNA: TGTGCCAGCAGCTTAGAGAGAGGCACCTTC
CDR3 protein: CASSLERGTF
V gene: TRBV7-2
clone size: .
J gene: TRBJ1-2
D gene: .

CDR3 DNA: TGTGCCAGCAGCTTACTACAGGGGGTAGTTCAAGAGACCCAGTACTTC
CDR3 protein: CASSLLQGVVQETQYF
V gene: TRBV7-9
clone size: .
J gene: TRBJ2-5
D gene: TRBD1

CDR3 DNA: TGTGCTAGTGGAACCGGGACTCCCCCCTACAATGAGCAGTTCTTC
CDR3 protein: CASGTGTPPYNEQFF
V gene: TRBV12-5
clone size: .
J gene: TRBJ2-1
D gene: .

CDR3 DNA: TGTGCCAGCAGTTTCCTAGCGGGAGCGGGGATCCAAGAGACCCAGTACTTC
CDR3 protein: CASSFLAGAGIQETQYF
V gene: TRBV28
clone size: .
J gene: TRBJ2-5
D gene: TRBD2

CDR3 DNA: TGTGCCAGCAGCTTGGCCTCCGGGACTCTTAAGGGGGAGACCCAGTACTTC
CDR3 protein: CASSLASGTLKGETQYF
V gene: TRBV5-6
clone size: .
J gene: TRBJ2-5
D gene: .

CDR3 DNA: TGTGCCAGCAGCCAGAGCAGTGGGGAGGCAGAGACCCAGTACTTC
CDR3 protein: CASSQSSGEAETQYF
V gene: TRBV7-9
clone size: .
J gene: TRBJ2-5
D gene: .

CDR3 DNA: TGCGCCAGCAGCTTGGGACAGGGAAATGAAAAACTGTTTTTT
CDR3 protein: CASSLGQGNEKLFF
V gene: TRBV5-1
clone size: once
J gene: TRBJ1-4
D gene: TRBD1

CDR3 DNA: TGTGCCAGCAGTCCTTCAGGGGAGCGAGGGCCCTACAATGAGCAGTTCTTC
CDR3 protein: CASSPSGERGPYNEQFF
V gene: TRBV11-3
clone size: .
J gene: TRBJ2-1
D gene: .

CDR3 DNA: TGTGCCAGCAGTGATGAGGGGAAGGGGGCAGGTTTTGAAGCTTTCTTT
CDR3 protein: CASSDEGKGAGFEAFF
V gene: TRBV6-1
clone size: .
J gene: TRBJ1-1
D gene: TRBD1

CDR3 DNA: TGTGCCAGCTCACCGGACACTGGCTACACCTTC
CDR3 protein: CASSPDTGYTF
V gene: TRBV18
clone size: once
J gene: TRBJ1-2
D gene: .

CDR3 DNA: TGTGCCAGCAGTTACTCGACTTACTACGAGCAGTACTTC
CDR3 protein: CASSYSTYYEQYF
V gene: TRBV6-5
clone size: .
J gene: TRBJ2-7
D gene: .

CDR3 DNA: TGTGCCACCAGTGATTTGACAGGTCAAGAGACCCAGTACTTC
CDR3 protein: CATSDLTGQETQYF
V gene: TRBV24-1
clone size: .
J gene: TRBJ2-5
D gene: .

CDR3 DNA: TGTGCCAGCAGTTACTCGTCCGGGACTACCTACAATGAGCAGTTCTTC
CDR3 protein: CASSYSSGTTYNEQFF
V gene: TRBV6-2/TRBV6-3
clone size: .
J gene: TRBJ2-1
D gene: TRBD2

CDR3 DNA: TGTGCCACCAGTGATTTCACTAGCGGGAACACAGATACGCAGTATTTT
CDR3 protein: CATSDFTSGNTDTQYF
V gene: TRBV24-1
clone size: once
J gene: TRBJ2-3
D gene: TRBD2

CDR3 DNA: TGTGCCACCAGCAGCGCGTCGGGAGGGCCAGGGGAGACCCAGTACTTC
CDR3 protein: CATSSASGGPGETQYF
V gene: TRBV15
clone size: .
J gene: TRBJ2-5
D gene: TRBD2

CDR3 DNA: TGTGCCAGCAGCAGCCAAGGATCGGGGAGCTATGGCTACACCTTC
CDR3 protein: CASSSQGSGSYGYTF
V gene: TRBV14
clone size: .
J gene: TRBJ1-2
D gene: .

CDR3 DNA: TGTGCCAGCAGAGGGACAGTCAATGAGCAGTTCTTC
CDR3 protein: CASRGTVNEQFF
V gene: TRBV12-3/TRBV12-4
clone size: .
J gene: TRBJ2-1
D gene: TRBD1

CDR3 DNA: TGCGCCAGCAGCGACGTACCGGGACTAGCGGGAGTCTCCTACGAGCAGTACTTC
CDR3 protein: CASSDVPGLAGVSYEQYF
V gene: TRBV5-1
clone size: .
J gene: TRBJ2-7
D gene: TRBD2

CDR3 DNA: TGTGCCAGTTCTTCCGGGGCCAACGTCCTGACTTTC
CDR3 protein: CASSSGANVLTF
V gene: TRBV7-3
clone size: .
J gene: TRBJ2-6
D gene: .

CDR3 DNA: TGTGCCAGCAGCACCGGACTAGTAAGGGAGCAGTTCTTC
CDR3 protein: CASSTGLVREQFF
V gene: TRBV7-7
clone size: .
J gene: TRBJ2-1
D gene: TRBD2

CDR3 DNA: TGTGCCAGCAGGGGAGCGGGATCTCCGCTAGCCAAAAACATTCAGTACTTC
CDR3 protein: CASRGAGSPLAKNIQYF
V gene: TRBV28
clone size: .
J gene: TRBJ2-4
D gene: TRBD2

CDR3 DNA: TGTGCCAGCAGCTTCCCCGTAGGGAGCTCCTACAATGAGCAGTTCTTC
CDR3 protein: CASSFPVGSSYNEQFF
V gene: TRBV7-8
clone size: .
J gene: TRBJ2-1
D gene: .

CDR3 DNA: TGTGCCAGCAGCTTAGCTAACGGGAGGGCCTACGAGCAGTACTTC
CDR3 protein: CASSLANGRAYEQYF
V gene: TRBV11-2
clone size: .
J gene: TRBJ2-7
D gene: TRBD2